A selection of T cell receptor beta chains follows, all from one sample in a study of radiotherapy plus CTLA-4 blockade in lung cancer. The protocol was immunoSEQ multiplex PCR, while the TCRdb copy is restricted to in-frame clones and leaves out a portion. The sample carries tens of thousands of clones, roughly 80% recorded once. Sequences were derived from peripheral blood, sampled from a patient treated with radiotherapy plus ipilimumab. Source of these receptors: a human donor with non-small cell lung cancer who had stable disease on radiotherapy plus ipilimumab. Each CDR3 is given with its conserved first and last residue. Fields, in order: J gene, V gene, CDR3 protein.

J gene: TRBJ2-7; V gene: TRBV5-1; CDR3 protein: CASSLLETGGREQYF
J gene: TRBJ1-5; V gene: TRBV2; CDR3 protein: CASSSDGINQPQHF
J gene: TRBJ1-5; V gene: TRBV11-2; CDR3 protein: CASSLDRPNQPQHF
J gene: TRBJ1-2; V gene: TRBV6-5; CDR3 protein: CATHRLRGGYTF
J gene: TRBJ1-1; V gene: TRBV11-3; CDR3 protein: CASSLGGQRERFF
J gene: TRBJ1-2; V gene: TRBV2; CDR3 protein: CASSEAQQGPPPYGYTF
J gene: TRBJ1-1; V gene: TRBV19; CDR3 protein: CASTRDTRNTEAFF
J gene: TRBJ1-1; V gene: TRBV19; CDR3 protein: CASSFRQGEAFF
J gene: TRBJ1-6; V gene: TRBV6-1; CDR3 protein: CASSEALYRSPLHF
J gene: TRBJ1-2; V gene: TRBV7-9; CDR3 protein: CASSTILDYGYTF
J gene: TRBJ1-1; V gene: TRBV19; CDR3 protein: CSAGLVTEAFF
J gene: TRBJ2-3; V gene: TRBV9; CDR3 protein: CASSPRTGRGTDTQYF
J gene: TRBJ2-1; V gene: TRBV2; CDR3 protein: CASTTEQFF
J gene: TRBJ1-2; V gene: TRBV5-1; CDR3 protein: CASSLGTGDDGYTF
J gene: TRBJ1-2; V gene: TRBV28; CDR3 protein: CASKYRQGDGYTF
J gene: TRBJ1-5; V gene: TRBV6-1; CDR3 protein: CASSEGSGQPQHF
J gene: TRBJ1-1; V gene: TRBV30; CDR3 protein: CASQIPHEAFF
J gene: TRBJ1-4; V gene: TRBV5-6; CDR3 protein: CASSRVLMRRGRNEKLFF
J gene: TRBJ2-1; V gene: TRBV19; CDR3 protein: CASREPPANEQFF
J gene: TRBJ1-2; V gene: TRBV6-6; CDR3 protein: CASNSYDRTVYGYTF
J gene: TRBJ2-5; V gene: TRBV27; CDR3 protein: CASSRRTSGGWLQETQYF
J gene: TRBJ2-1; V gene: TRBV10-3; CDR3 protein: CAISESTLTGGYNEQFF
J gene: TRBJ2-1; V gene: TRBV29-1; CDR3 protein: CSVVGRVRSNEQFF
J gene: TRBJ1-2; V gene: TRBV7-3; CDR3 protein: CASSSGQGGRYTF